Detailed here is one T cell receptor beta chain. Its antigen is currently unknown. The assay was immunoSEQ multiplex PCR, and TCRdb's table has in-frame clones only and misses some. The data contain about 95,000 clones, about 88% of them singletons. Trimming at V came to 5 bases and at J to 8 bases, leaving 8 bases not matched to a gene. Germline CDR1 reads GTSNPN; CDR2 reads SVGIG (reference sequence). This CDR3 is built from 14 residues. The data were obtained in a study of T cell responses to AZD1222 COVID-19 vaccine. Broader study findings: Repertoires were obtained only post-peak T cell response. Across spike, vaccine-associated CD4 TCRs were found, dominant at 160-218 and 743-854. Clonal diversity was possibly underestimated, and white British individuals and females predominated among donors. Epitopes outside B.1.351 and B.1.1.7 mutated regions reportedly drew nearly half of spike TCRs.

V and J are TRBV30 and TRBJ2-1; 11 nucleotides align to TRBD1. Here the sequenced sample was peripheral blood, taken on day 0 of AZD1222 vaccination. The TCR was taken from an adult in good health. CDR3 sequence reads: CAWSGTGGWYEQFF. The CDR3 coding sequence is TGTGCCTGGTCCGGGACAGGGGGATGGTATGAGCAGTTCTTC. Using reference TRBV30 and TRBJ2-1 for the parts outside the CDR3, the full variable domain is SQTIHQWPATLVQPVGSPLSLECTVEGTSNPNLYWYRQAAGRGLQLLFYSVGIGQISSEVPQNLSASRPQDRQFILSSKKLLLSDSGFYLCAWSGTGGWYEQFFGPGTRLTVL.